A selection of T cell receptor beta chains follows, all from one sample in a study of T-cell memory formation after mild COVID-19. TCRdb re-called the 5' RACE reads with MiXCR, one entry per CDR3 protein. The sample records under 35,000 distinct CDR3 sequences, about 15% being singletons. Sequences were obtained from PBMCs or a T cell subset sorted from them (not recorded which). The receptors derive from an adult who had mild COVID-19 (a few samples of this study predate the infection). Cell type and time point are not known. Each CDR3 is given with its conserved first and last residue. The D gene is left open where the match is weak. Clone size is not always given. Where it is, it says once, few, many or a class for expanded clones.

D: TRBD2; size: many; V: TRBV6-5; J: TRBJ2-3; DNA: TGTGCCAGCAGTTTGACTAGCGGGGGGTATACGCAGTATTTT; CDR3: CASSLTSGGYTQYF
D: -; size: -; V: TRBV6-5; J: TRBJ1-1; DNA: TGTGCCAGCAATACAGGGCAGAACACTGAAGCTTTCTTT; CDR3: CASNTGQNTEAFF
D: TRBD1; size: many; V: TRBV12-3/TRBV12-4; J: TRBJ1-5; DNA: TGTGCCAGCATGATTCGGACAGGGGAAAATCAGCCCCAGCATTTT; CDR3: CASMIRTGENQPQHF
D: TRBD2; size: many; V: TRBV27; J: TRBJ2-7; DNA: TGTGCCAGCAGTTCCGCGGGACTAGCGGTTACCCACTCCTACGAGCAGTACTTC; CDR3: CASSSAGLAVTHSYEQYF
D: -; size: many; V: TRBV25-1; J: TRBJ1-1; DNA: TGTGCCAGCAGTGAGGGCGTTGGGTCCGGGGGCTCTGAAGCTTTCTTT; CDR3: CASSEGVGSGGSEAFF
D: -; size: medium-sized; V: TRBV12-3/TRBV12-4; J: TRBJ1-3; DNA: TGTGCCAGCAGTTTAGGTTCAGTCTCTGGAAACACCATATATTTT; CDR3: CASSLGSVSGNTIYF
D: TRBD2; size: few; V: TRBV27; J: TRBJ2-7; DNA: TGTGCCAGCAGTTTAATGGGCGGGAGGGCCTACGAGCAGTACTTC; CDR3: CASSLMGGRAYEQYF
D: -; size: many; V: TRBV27; J: TRBJ2-2; DNA: TGTGCCAGCGGTTTAGTTTCTTCCGGGGAGCTGTTTTTT; CDR3: CASGLVSSGELFF
D: -; size: -; V: TRBV27; J: TRBJ1-1; DNA: TGTGCCAGCAGTTTACGGGAGAACACTGAAGCTTTCTTT; CDR3: CASSLRENTEAFF
D: -; size: many; V: TRBV9; J: TRBJ2-2; DNA: TGTGCCAGCAGCGTACTTGGGGTAACCGGGGAGCTGTTTTTT; CDR3: CASSVLGVTGELFF
D: -; size: many; V: TRBV11-2; J: TRBJ2-3; DNA: TGTGCCAGCAGCTTAGTGCCTTCCTCCGCAGATACGCAGTATTTT; CDR3: CASSLVPSSADTQYF
D: TRBD2; size: -; V: TRBV12-3/TRBV12-4; J: TRBJ2-3; DNA: TGTGCCAGCAGTTCCCTGGGGGGGTTCACAGATACGCAGTATTTT; CDR3: CASSSLGGFTDTQYF
D: TRBD1; size: -; V: TRBV4-3; J: TRBJ2-7; DNA: TGCGCCAGCAGCCTCATAACAGGGGGCCTTTCCTACGAGCAGTACTTC; CDR3: CASSLITGGLSYEQYF
D: -; size: many; V: TRBV10-3; J: TRBJ1-6; DNA: TGTGCCATCAGTGAGTCGGGACCCGTTAGCTCCTATAATTCACCCCTCCACTTT; CDR3: CAISESGPVSSYNSPLHF
D: -; size: -; V: TRBV20-1; J: TRBJ1-1; DNA: TGCAGTGCTAGAGAGGGAGTCCGGGACCGGGCTTTCTTT; CDR3: CSAREGVRDRAFF
D: TRBD1; size: many; V: TRBV5-1; J: TRBJ2-7; DNA: TGCGCCAGCAGCCCCGGGACAGGGGTCTCCTACGAGCAGTACTTC; CDR3: CASSPGTGVSYEQYF
D: -; size: many; V: TRBV3-1; J: TRBJ2-3; DNA: TGTGCCAGCAGCCAAGAGGACCCTAGCACAGATACGCAGTATTTT; CDR3: CASSQEDPSTDTQYF
D: -; size: few; V: TRBV20-1; J: TRBJ2-1; DNA: TGCAGTGCTAGCCCACTAGACTACAATGAGCAGTTCTTC; CDR3: CSASPLDYNEQFF
D: -; size: many; V: TRBV20-1; J: TRBJ1-1; DNA: TGCAGTGCCCCTGCGTGGAACACTGAAGCTTTCTTT; CDR3: CSAPAWNTEAFF
D: -; size: many; V: TRBV7-9; J: TRBJ2-1; DNA: TGTGCCAGCAGCACGGGACTTTACAATGAGCAGTTCTTC; CDR3: CASSTGLYNEQFF
D: TRBD1; size: many; V: TRBV20-1; J: TRBJ1-1; DNA: TGCAGTGCTATAAACCCAGGGGGCGCAAGGACTGAAGCTTTCTTT; CDR3: CSAINPGGARTEAFF
D: -; size: many; V: TRBV18; J: TRBJ2-3; DNA: TGTGCCAGCTCACCGTCAAGGGAGAAAAACACAGATACGCAGTATTTT; CDR3: CASSPSREKNTDTQYF
D: -; size: many; V: TRBV4-1; J: TRBJ2-1; DNA: TGCGCCAGCAGCCAAGGCCAGGTCTCCTACAATGAGCAGTTCTTC; CDR3: CASSQGQVSYNEQFF
D: -; size: many; V: TRBV6-5; J: TRBJ1-2; DNA: TGTGCCAGCAGGCCTGGCGACGTCTATGGCTACACCTTC; CDR3: CASRPGDVYGYTF
D: -; size: many; V: TRBV4-1; J: TRBJ2-1; DNA: TGCGCCAGCAGCATTGTAGGGCTGGGTGAGCAGTTCTTC; CDR3: CASSIVGLGEQFF
D: -; size: many; V: TRBV7-2; J: TRBJ2-5; DNA: TGTGCCAGCAGCTTAGCCTCCTTAAGAGAGACCCAGTACTTC; CDR3: CASSLASLRETQYF
D: -; size: -; V: TRBV4-1; J: TRBJ1-4; DNA: TGCGCCAGCAGCTTTACCTTTGGCGAAAAACTGTTTTTT; CDR3: CASSFTFGEKLFF
D: -; size: many; V: TRBV5-4; J: TRBJ2-3; DNA: TGTGCCAGCAGCTTGATTCTTGGGCGTGATACGCAGTATTTT; CDR3: CASSLILGRDTQYF
D: TRBD2; size: many; V: TRBV5-6; J: TRBJ2-3; DNA: TGTGCCAGCAGCTTGGAGACTAGCGGGATATCAGATACGCAGTATTTT; CDR3: CASSLETSGISDTQYF
D: TRBD2; size: many; V: TRBV7-9; J: TRBJ2-5; DNA: TGTGCCAGCAGCCCAGGACTAGCGGAAGAGACCCAGTACTTC; CDR3: CASSPGLAEETQYF
D: -; size: medium-sized; V: TRBV5-1; J: TRBJ2-2; DNA: TGCGCCAGCAGTTGGGTCACCGGGGAGCTGTTTTTT; CDR3: CASSWVTGELFF
D: -; size: many; V: TRBV6-5; J: TRBJ2-3; DNA: TGTGCCAGCAGTCGCAGGTGGGGGGAGGCAAGCACAGATACGCAGTATTTT; CDR3: CASSRRWGEASTDTQYF
D: -; size: many; V: TRBV11-2; J: TRBJ2-5; DNA: TGTGCCAGCAGCTTAGGGGCCTCGGTTGGCCAAGAGACCCAGTACTTC; CDR3: CASSLGASVGQETQYF
D: TRBD2; size: many; V: TRBV7-3; J: TRBJ2-1; DNA: TGTGCCAGCAGCTTGACCGGGACTAGCGGGAGAAGTGGTTTCGATGAGCAGTTCTTC; CDR3: CASSLTGTSGRSGFDEQFF
D: -; size: few; V: TRBV20-1; J: TRBJ1-5; DNA: TGCAGTGCTAGGGGACGGTATAGCAATCAGCCCCAGCATTTT; CDR3: CSARGRYSNQPQHF
D: TRBD2; size: few; V: TRBV5-4; J: TRBJ2-6; DNA: TGTGCCAGCAGCTTGATGGGAGCGGGAGTTCTCTCTGGGGCCAACGTCCTGACTTTC; CDR3: CASSLMGAGVLSGANVLTF
D: TRBD2; size: many; V: TRBV3-1; J: TRBJ2-5; DNA: TGTGCCAGCAGCTCGACTAGCGGGGGGTCGCAAGAGACCCAGTACTTC; CDR3: CASSSTSGGSQETQYF
D: TRBD1; size: -; V: TRBV12-3/TRBV12-4; J: TRBJ2-4; DNA: TGTGCCAGCAGTCTTCACGGACAGGGGAAAAACATTCAGTACTTC; CDR3: CASSLHGQGKNIQYF
D: -; size: many; V: TRBV29-1; J: TRBJ2-2; DNA: TGCAGCGTTGTGGGCAAGGAGAACACCGGGGAGCTGTTTTTT; CDR3: CSVVGKENTGELFF
D: TRBD1; size: many; V: TRBV24-1; J: TRBJ2-2; DNA: TGTGCCACCGGGCAGGGGGCGAGCACCGGGGAGCTGTTTTTT; CDR3: CATGQGASTGELFF